This TCR beta chain appears in the sequencing data of a study of shared clonotypes between healthy human individuals. The overall study: Donors had three CD4 naive, three CD4 memory, two CD8 naive and one CD8 memory plate apiece. General observations from the study: Genetic and exposure-history diversity was limited by the small donor number. For naive CD4 cells, roughly 5.5% of clonotypes were shared across a few donors. Non-shared clonotypes had lower generation probabilities than clonotypes shared by all four sorted-subset donors.

Method: immunoSEQ multiplex PCR; TCRdb's copy keeps in-frame clones and lacks some. The sample holds fewer than 200,000 clones, 90% to 95% seen once. This clone was seen a single time. Its matching antigen is unknown. The TCR was taken from a woman aged 25 to 45 in good health. Material for sequencing was naive CD4+ T cells sorted from blood. Indicated subset: CD45RA+ positively selected.

CDR3 nucleotides: TGCGCCAGCAGCTCGGCGGGGACAGAAGCTAACTATGGCTACACCTTC. Translated, it gives CASSSAGTEANYGYTF. The V gene is TRBV5-1, the J gene TRBJ1-2; 7 bases fit TRBD1. Germline V gene lookup returns CDR1 SGHRS and CDR2 YFSETQ. This CDR3 is built from 16 residues. V was pared by 3 bases and J by 0 bases, with 8 bases of the junction left unmatched.